This T cell receptor (beta chain) was found in a study of T-cell memory formation after mild COVID-19 listed by TCRdb under 2021. Study-wide context: Most TCR sequence clusters were specific to one of the two donors. Two young, previously healthy adult volunteers made up the cohort, one male and one female. T-cell clones expanding and contracting after mild COVID-19 in a couple of donors were tracked by longitudinal TCRalpha and TCRbeta repertoire sequencing. The full study reports these points: From day 15 to 85, contracting clones showed balanced CD4/CD8 phenotypes, whereas a second wave of clones that expanded from day 15 to 37 leaned towards CD4+. The detection of some responding clones in pre-infection memory suggests that pre-existing cross-reactive memory T cells joined the SARS-CoV-2 response. SARS-CoV-2 specificity of the second-wave clones peaking on day 37 was not confirmed. Only two mild cases were covered in the study, and larger cohorts including severe cases with pre-infection samples were considered necessary. Contracting CD4+ clones turned up mainly in the CM and EM memory subsets, whereas EMRA was where CD8+ clones were enriched.

Ficoll-Paque density gradient centrifugation was the method used to isolate PBMCs. For sequencing, an Illumina NovaSeq 6000 was employed. Using 5'RACE with constant-segment primers, TCRalpha and TCRbeta cDNA libraries were constructed, with sample barcodes and unique molecular identifiers added in the process. Trizol reagent was used to extract RNA from every sample. The libraries were amplified in two PCR steps, and the second step added a second sample barcode and Illumina TruSeq adapters. Sequencing of libraries was performed on an Illumina NovaSeq with 2 x 150 bp paired-end reads. In the source study's methods: Reads were demultiplexed and collapsed into UMI-guided consensus sequences with migec v1.2.7. With mixcr v2.1.11, UMI consensuses were aligned to TRA and TRB V and J templates and assembled into clonotypes. Expanded or contracted clonotypes were those called significant by both edgeR and NoisET, with noise models trained on biological replicates. edgeR calls used a false discovery rate-adjusted p below 0.01 and a log2 fold-change threshold of 1. As an exploratory analysis of dynamics, max-normalized trajectories of the 1000 most abundant clonotypes were examined with PCA combined with hierarchical clustering. Each responding clone was given a CD4 or CD8 phenotype based on the CD4+ and CD8+ repertoires, which had been sequenced separately. TCRdb trimmed the raw reads at Q25, called clones with MiXCR and kept productive beta chains. When rows share a CDR3 protein, they turn into one entry using the most common DNA and genes. None of the V and J calls come from the authors' own analysis; TCRdb made them. The table for this sample lists about 470,000 distinct CDR3 sequences; around a quarter of them were counted only once. In total, the top ten clones hold about an eighth of the sample.

This clonotype occurred a few times. Its antigen specificity is not known. Base quality data are lacking; no much larger clone is found one base away. This TCR was recovered from an adult woman who had mild COVID-19 (a few samples of this study predate the infection). The sample titles of this study are shuffled in the database, so cell type and time point are left out; the donor was told from shared clones. Sequenced input: PBMCs or a T cell subset sorted from them (not recorded which).

The CDR3 here reads CASSPTGTGIEQYF. The nucleotides are TGTGCCAGCTCACCAACCGGGACAGGGATCGAGCAGTACTTC. The sequence is built from TRBV18 and TRBJ2-7; 9 of the junction bases match TRBD1. For CDR1 and CDR2, the germline V gene lists KGHSH and LQKENI. The cysteine opens and the phenylalanine closes a CDR3 of 14 amino acids. The CDR3 DNA has 42 bases and is translated from base 1. V is trimmed back by 2 bases and J by 6 bases, and the junction contains 5 bases that no gene match accounts for.